The 25 T cell receptor beta chains below come from one sample, sequenced in a study of technical replicates of blood from several donors. The repertoire was sequenced with immunoSEQ multiplex PCR; TCRdb's copy has only in-frame clones and lacks some. Among 75,000 to 85,000 clones listed, about 81% were seen once. Sequenced sample: PBMCs. These receptors were taken from a human donor in good health. Some clones in this sample may be carry-over from other donors' samples.

As concerns this clone: At one of its ends the junction is not consistent with the germline gene, which may arise from a read error. The CDR3 coding sequence is TGTGCCAGCAGCAGCGGGGACCAGTCACGACCTACGGTTTTC. It yields the protein CASSSGDQSRPTVF. V is TRBV7-9 and J is TRBJ2-7, with 7 bases lining up with TRBD2. CDR3 length equals 14 residues. Germline CDR1 SEHNR, CDR2 FQNEAQ (reference sequence). The full variable domain, its missing parts supplied by reference TRBV7-9 and TRBJ2-7, is DTGVSQNPRHKITKRGQNVTFRCDPISEHNRLYWYRQTLGQGPEFLTYFQNEAQLEKSRLLSDRFSAERPKGSFSTLEIQRTEQGDSAMYLCASSSGDQSRPTVFGPGTRLTVT.

This chain links TRBV29-1 with TRBJ2-1, with TRBD2 matching over 9 bases. Germline lookup yields CDR1 SQVTM and CDR2 ANQGSEA. The length of the CDR3 is 17 residues. J was trimmed by 5 bases and V by 6 bases; bases with no gene match: 17. CDR3 in amino acids: CSVYSFLLAGRDNEQFF. For the CDR3, the DNA is TGCAGCGTGTACTCCTTTCTTCTAGCGGGGCGAGACAATGAGCAGTTCTTC.

The CDR3 region has the DNA TGTGCCAGCACCTACCAAGAGACCCAGTACTTC. It translates to CASTYQETQYF. V gene TRBV5-4 combines with J gene TRBJ2-5; D gene unclear. CDR3 size: 11 residues. Germline V gives CDR1 SGHNT, CDR2 YYREEE (reference sequence). Between the trimmed V and J ends, which lost 6 bases and 0 bases, there was a span of 3 bases.

This chain links TRBV18 with TRBJ2-3; D is unclear. The CDR3 sequence is 15 residues long. Trimming took 3 bases from V and 2 from J, leaving 12 bases between them. Germline V gene data show CDR1 as KGHSH and CDR2 as LQKENI. The CDR3, as DNA: TGTGCCAGCTCACCCCCTGTTGCGCACACAGATACGCAGTATTTT. Its translation: CASSPPVAHTDTQYF. Full variable domain (outside the CDR3, taken from reference TRBV18 and TRBJ2-3): NAGVMQNPRHLVRRRGQEARLRCSPMKGHSHVYWYRQLPEEGLKFMVYLQKENIIDESGMPKERFSAEFPKEGPSILRIQQVVRGDSAAYFCASSPPVAHTDTQYFGPGTRLTVL.

The J gene is TRBJ2-1, the V gene TRBV21-1; TRBD1, as called in the table, went unchecked against the DNA. TRBV21-1 is termed a pseudogene. The CDR3 length is 16 residues. In DNA form, the CDR3 reads TGTGCCAGCAGCATTTGTGGGCAGGGTGATTACAATGAGCAGTTCTTC. It encodes CASSICGQGDYNEQFF.

V is TRBV7-8 and J is TRBJ1-6; TRBD1 agrees at 11 bases. Trimming took 6 bases from V and 7 from J; bases not matched to a gene: 11. From germline, CDR1 is SGHVS and CDR2 FQNEAQ. The CDR3 is 17 amino acids. CDR3 sequence: CASSSDRTGGRNSPLHF. The CDR3 DNA follows: TGTGCCAGCAGTTCCGATCGGACAGGGGGCCGCAATTCACCCCTCCACTTT. The full variable domain, in which reference TRBV7-8 and TRBJ1-6 provide the parts outside the CDR3, is GAGVSQSPRYKVAKRGQDVALRCDPISGHVSLFWYQQALGQGPEFLTYFQNEAQLDKSGLPSDRFFAERPEGSVSTLKIQRTQQEDSAVYLCASSSDRTGGRNSPLHFGNGTRLTVT.

This chain uses TRBV30 with TRBJ1-6; 7 bases are shared with TRBD1. This CDR3 contains 14 residues. With V trimmed by 5 bases and J by 8 bases, 9 bases remained unmatched. Germline CDR1 is GTSNPN and CDR2 is SVGIG (reference sequence). The CDR3 reads CAWGYNRGDSPLHF. CDR3 in DNA: TGTGCCTGGGGATATAACAGGGGTGATTCACCCCTCCACTTT.

The V call is TRBV2, the J call TRBJ1-6, with 8 bases fitting TRBD1. Germline loops: CDR1 SNHLY, CDR2 FYNNEI. CDR3 size: 14 residues. Trimming took 5 bases from V and 3 from J; bases not matched to a gene: 0. The CDR3 sequence is CASSTGGYNSPLHF. CDR3 nucleotide sequence: TGTGCCAGCAGTACAGGGGGCTATAATTCACCCCTCCACTTT.

This rearrangement joins TRBV27 to TRBJ1-1, with 8 bases matching TRBD1. V was clipped by 6 bases and J by 4 bases; unmatched bases: 4. Per the germline V gene, CDR1 is MNHEY and CDR2 is SMNVEV (reference sequence). The CDR3 length is 13 residues. The CDR3 region is CASSPGGITEAFF. The CDR3 DNA reads TGTGCCAGCAGCCCAGGGGGCATCACTGAAGCTTTCTTT.

J is TRBJ1-3 and V is TRBV9; the D is unclear. The CDR3 is 12 amino acids. Germline V lookup: CDR1 SGDLS, CDR2 YYNGEE. V was clipped by 5 bases and J by 8 bases, with 11 bases between them. The CDR3 reads CASSRTHDTIYF. In nucleotides, the CDR3 is TGTGCCAGCAGTCGGACTCATGACACCATATATTTT.

Comments on this clone: Mismatch with germline at one junction end may stem from a read error. J is TRBJ1-1 and V is TRBV30; no reliable D call. The CDR3 runs 10 residues. CDR1 and CDR2 (germline): GTSNPN, SVGIG (reference sequence). The CDR3 protein is CARSDIEAFF. CDR3 DNA: TGTGCCCGGAGCGACATTGAAGCTTTCTTT.

This chain uses TRBV30 with TRBJ1-5; no clear D. The ends were cut back, 1 base at V and 7 bases at J, with 8 bases in the middle. CDR1 is GTSNPN, CDR2 SVGIG, per germline (reference sequence). This CDR3 has 12 amino acids. CDR3 in DNA: TGTGCCTGGAGTGACGAGAGCCAGCCCCAGCATTTT. It codes for CAWSDESQPQHF.

This rearrangement joins TRBV19 to TRBJ2-7, with TRBD1 matching over 10 bases. The CDR3 length is 13 residues. With V trimmed by 8 bases and J by 5 bases, 6 bases remained unmatched. Germline lookup yields CDR1 LNHDA and CDR2 SQIVND (reference sequence). In DNA form, the CDR3 reads TGTGCCAGTGCGGACAGGGGGGCCGACGAGCAGTACTTC. Amino acid sequence: CASADRGADEQYF.

V gene TRBV7-3 combines with J gene TRBJ2-3; D unresolved. Germline assignment: CDR1 SGHTA and CDR2 FQGTGA. With 2 bases removed from V and 2 bases from J, the gap between germline ends came to 11 bases. The CDR3 length is 15 residues. The CDR3 is CASSLGSDFTDTQYF. The CDR3 nucleotides are TGTGCCAGCAGCTTAGGCTCCGACTTCACAGATACGCAGTATTTT.

The chain uses TRBV10-3 and TRBJ2-6, with 7 bases matching TRBD2. Per germline, CDR1 ENHRY and CDR2 SYGVKD. The CDR3 loop spans 16 amino acids. The ends lost 7 bases at V and 0 bases at J; junction bases unmatched: 6. CDR3 in DNA: TGTGCCATCACCGAGGGGAGGGGCTCTGGGGCCAACGTCCTGACTTTC. This codes for CAITEGRGSGANVLTF.

Here the CDR3 reads CASSSPRDGNGYTF. In DNA, the CDR3 is TGTGCCAGCAGTTCCCCCAGGGATGGAAATGGCTACACCTTC. The chain is built from TRBV6-6 and TRBJ1-2; a weak D match, TRBD1 (5 bases). Germline loops: CDR1 MNHNY, CDR2 SVGAGI (reference sequence). This CDR3 region has 14 residues. The ends were cut back, 4 bases at V and 6 bases at J, with 15 bases in the middle.

The gene calls are TRBV6-5 and TRBJ1-3, with 9 bases fitting TRBD1. Germline loops: CDR1 MNHEY, CDR2 SVGAGI. The CDR3 has 14 amino acids. Losses at the gene ends were 8 bases for V and 3 bases for J; bases not matched to a gene: 5. The CDR3 region has the DNA TGTGCCAGCTCCGGGACAGGGAGTGGAAACACCATATATTTT. Amino acid sequence: CASSGTGSGNTIYF.

This clone was observed a handful of times. The chain joins TRBV10-3 to TRBJ2-7; TRBD1 agrees at 8 bases. V trimming: 0 bases; J trimming: 3 bases; junction bases outside the gene matches: 1. Germline V CDR1 and CDR2: ENHRY, SYGVKD. The CDR3 has 14 residues. The DNA of the CDR3 is TGTGCCATCAGTGAGTCGACAGGGGACTACGAGCAGTACTTC. This translates into CAISESTGDYEQYF.

This chain joins TRBV27 and TRBJ2-7; possibly TRBD2 for D (5 bases). The CDR3 covers 14 residues. The V end lost 1 base, the J end lost 6 bases, and 13 bases lay between the germline ends. CDR1 is MNHEY, CDR2 SMNVEV, per germline (reference sequence). Here the CDR3 reads CASSLWASGGEQYF. CDR3 coding DNA: TGTGCCAGCAGTTTATGGGCCAGCGGTGGCGAGCAGTACTTC.

The chain joins TRBV10-1 to TRBJ2-5; 8 bases agree with TRBD1. CDR1 is WNHNN, CDR2 SYGVQD, per germline (reference sequence). V dropped 9 bases and J dropped 0; count of bases not matched to a gene: 9. The CDR3 covers 15 residues. The CDR3 nucleotides read TGCGCCAGGGGTGCAGACAGGGGCAACCAAGAGACCCAGTACTTC. Translated, it gives CARGADRGNQETQYF.

DNA for the CDR3: TGTGCCAGCAGTTTAAGGGAGTTTTTGCCCCAGCATTTT. Translating gives CASSLREFLPQHF. V usage is TRBV28 and J usage is TRBJ1-5; D ambiguous. The CDR3 is 13 residues long. Germline values: CDR1 MDHEN, CDR2 SYDVKM. Trimming cost V 2 bases and J 9 bases, with 11 bases left between them.

The chain is built from TRBV5-1 and TRBJ1-4, with TRBD1 identical over 7 bases. The CDR3 runs 14 residues. V was clipped by 4 bases and J by 4 bases; unmatched bases: 4. Germline loops: CDR1 SGHRS, CDR2 YFSETQ. The DNA of the CDR3 is TGCGCCAGCAGCCCCGGGACAGTTAATGAAAAACTGTTTTTT. Its translation is CASSPGTVNEKLFF.

The chain joins TRBV15 to TRBJ2-7; 9 nucleotides match TRBD1. Germline trimming cut 1 base from V and 3 bases from J; bases unmatched to any gene: 10. This CDR3 spans 17 amino acids. The germline V gene encodes CDR1 LNHNV and CDR2 YYDKDF (reference sequence). The DNA of the CDR3 is TGTGCCACCAGCAGAGGAGGCGGGACAGGGAAGCTCTACGAGCAGTACTTC. This sequence encodes CATSRGGGTGKLYEQYF.

V gene TRBV5-1 combines with J gene TRBJ2-5; D call uncertain. This CDR3 region has 13 residues. Germline V lookup: CDR1 SGHRS, CDR2 YFSETQ. Trimming removed 2 bases at V and 2 bases at J, with 7 bases between. DNA of the CDR3: TGCGCCAGCAGCTTCTCCCAGCAAGAGACCCAGTACTTC. This encodes CASSFSQQETQYF.

The CDR3 loop reads CASSIPQRDRNNQPQHF. The CDR3 DNA sequence: TGTGCCAGTAGTATACCTCAACGGGACAGGAACAATCAGCCCCAGCATTTT. This chain joins TRBV19 and TRBJ1-5; 8 bases fit TRBD1. Germline CDR1 is LNHDA and CDR2 is SQIVND (reference sequence). This CDR3 has 17 residues. V was clipped by 2 bases and J by 3 bases; unmatched bases: 9.